This TCR beta chain was sequenced during a study of blood T cell repertoires in COVID-19. Study context: Italy, Spain and the United States were the sources of the convalescent and acute COVID-19 samples. The cDNA or gDNA used as material had been derived from T cells, B-cell-depleted T cells, or PBMCs.

Original processing notes: From reference gene primer amplification, estimates of nucleated cell counts were derived. This table comes from immunoSEQ multiplex PCR, and its TCRdb copy is limited to in-frame clones, with some not included. That table is the source of V, J and clone size, and D and trimming were worked out from the DNA. The table lists 20,000 to 25,000 clones, approximately 88% of them singletons, with just under 9% in the top ten. The clonotype was recovered from a human donor with active COVID-19. The donor label of this sample is uncertain. The sequenced material came from peripheral blood.

The CDR3 DNA sequence: TGTGCCAGTACTGCCTACAATGAGCAGTTCTTC. Translating it yields CASTAYNEQFF. J is TRBJ2-1 and V is TRBV19; unclear D gene. Germline CDR1 reads LNHDA; CDR2 reads SQIVND (reference sequence). The CDR3 extends over 11 amino acids. The germline V and J ends were trimmed by 7 bases and 2 bases, with 3 bases remaining between them.